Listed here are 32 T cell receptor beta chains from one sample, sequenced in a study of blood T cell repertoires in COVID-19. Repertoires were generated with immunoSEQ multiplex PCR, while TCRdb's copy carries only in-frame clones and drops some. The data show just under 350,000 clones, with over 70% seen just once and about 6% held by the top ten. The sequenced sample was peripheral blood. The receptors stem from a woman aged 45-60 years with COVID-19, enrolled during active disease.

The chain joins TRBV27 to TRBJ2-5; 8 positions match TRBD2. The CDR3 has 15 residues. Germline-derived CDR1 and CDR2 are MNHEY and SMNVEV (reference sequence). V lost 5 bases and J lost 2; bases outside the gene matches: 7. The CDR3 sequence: CASSRIAGRQETQYF. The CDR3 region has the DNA TGTGCCAGCAGTCGAATAGCGGGGAGACAAGAGACCCAGTACTTC.

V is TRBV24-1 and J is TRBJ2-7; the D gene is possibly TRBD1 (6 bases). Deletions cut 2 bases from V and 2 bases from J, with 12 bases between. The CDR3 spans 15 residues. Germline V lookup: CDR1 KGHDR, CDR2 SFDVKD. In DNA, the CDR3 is TGTGCCACCAGTGATTGGGGCGCAGGGGCCTACGAGCAGTACTTC. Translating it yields CATSDWGAGAYEQYF.

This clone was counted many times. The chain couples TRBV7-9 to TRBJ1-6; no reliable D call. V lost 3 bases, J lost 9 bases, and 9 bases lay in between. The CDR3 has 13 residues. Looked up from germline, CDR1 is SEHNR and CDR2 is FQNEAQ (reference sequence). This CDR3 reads CASSFDGSSPLHF. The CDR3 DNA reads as TGTGCCAGCAGCTTTGACGGGAGTTCACCCCTCCACTTT.

The CDR3 region has the DNA TGTGCCAGCCGAACGGGGTCCTCCTTACCCTACGAGCAGTACTTC. It yields the protein CASRTGSSLPYEQYF. V gene TRBV19 combines with J gene TRBJ2-7; a possible D gene is TRBD2 (5 bases). Trimming cost V 9 bases and J 2 bases, with 20 bases left between them. This CDR3 has 15 residues. Germline loops: CDR1 LNHDA, CDR2 SQIVND (reference sequence).

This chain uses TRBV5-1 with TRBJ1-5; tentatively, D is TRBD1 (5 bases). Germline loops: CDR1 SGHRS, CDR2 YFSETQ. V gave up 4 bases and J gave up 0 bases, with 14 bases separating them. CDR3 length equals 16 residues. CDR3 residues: CASSPIGGNSNQPQHF. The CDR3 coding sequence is TGCGCCAGCAGCCCGATTGGGGGGAATAGCAATCAGCCCCAGCATTTT.

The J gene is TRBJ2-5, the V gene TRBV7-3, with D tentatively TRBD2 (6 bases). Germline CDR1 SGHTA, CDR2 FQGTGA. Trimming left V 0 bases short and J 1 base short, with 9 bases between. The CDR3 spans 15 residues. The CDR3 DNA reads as TGTGCCAGCAGCTTAACCCACGGGAGCCAAGAGACCCAGTACTTC. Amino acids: CASSLTHGSQETQYF.

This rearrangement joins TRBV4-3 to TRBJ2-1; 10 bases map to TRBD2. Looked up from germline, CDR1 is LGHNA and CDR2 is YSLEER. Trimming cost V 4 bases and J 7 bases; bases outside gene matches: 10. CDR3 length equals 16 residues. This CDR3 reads CASSPLGLAAQNEQFF. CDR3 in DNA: TGCGCCAGCAGCCCCCTTGGACTAGCGGCCCAGAATGAGCAGTTCTTC.

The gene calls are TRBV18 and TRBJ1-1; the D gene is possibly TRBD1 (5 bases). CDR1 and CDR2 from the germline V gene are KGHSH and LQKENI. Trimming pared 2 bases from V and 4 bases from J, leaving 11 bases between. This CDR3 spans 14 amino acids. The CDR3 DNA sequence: TGTGCCAGCTCACCAAGACTCGGGGGCACTGAAGCTTTCTTT. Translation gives CASSPRLGGTEAFF.

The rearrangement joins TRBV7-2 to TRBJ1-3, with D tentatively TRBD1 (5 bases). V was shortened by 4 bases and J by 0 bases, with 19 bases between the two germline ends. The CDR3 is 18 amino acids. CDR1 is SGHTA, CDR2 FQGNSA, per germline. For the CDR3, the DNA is TGTGCCAGCAGCTCGCGGGGAAGACAGTTAAGCTCTGGAAACACCATATATTTT. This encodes CASSSRGRQLSSGNTIYF. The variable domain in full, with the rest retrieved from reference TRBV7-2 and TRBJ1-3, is GAGVSQSPSNKVTEKGKDVELRCDPISGHTALYWYRQSLGQGLEFLIYFQGNSAPDKSGLPSDRFSAERTGGSVSTLTIQRTQQEDSAVYLCASSSRGRQLSSGNTIYFGEGSWLTVV.

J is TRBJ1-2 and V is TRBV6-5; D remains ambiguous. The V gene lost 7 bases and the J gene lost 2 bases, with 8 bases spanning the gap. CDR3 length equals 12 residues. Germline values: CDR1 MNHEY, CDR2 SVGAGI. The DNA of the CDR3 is TGTGCCAGCACGGGGAAAAACTATGGCTACACCTTC. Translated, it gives CASTGKNYGYTF.

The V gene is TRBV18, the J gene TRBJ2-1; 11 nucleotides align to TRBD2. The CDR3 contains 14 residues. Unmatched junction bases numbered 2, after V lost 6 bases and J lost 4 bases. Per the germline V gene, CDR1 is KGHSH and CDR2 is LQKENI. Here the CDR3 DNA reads TGTGCCAGCTCCGGGACTAGCGGATACAATGAGCAGTTCTTC. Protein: CASSGTSGYNEQFF.

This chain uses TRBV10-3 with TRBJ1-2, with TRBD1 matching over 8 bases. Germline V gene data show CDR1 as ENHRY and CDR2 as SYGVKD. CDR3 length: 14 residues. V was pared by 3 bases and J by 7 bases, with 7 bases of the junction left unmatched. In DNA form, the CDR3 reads TGTGCCATCAGTGATGTGGGGACAGGTGGTGGCTACACCTTC. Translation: CAISDVGTGGGYTF.

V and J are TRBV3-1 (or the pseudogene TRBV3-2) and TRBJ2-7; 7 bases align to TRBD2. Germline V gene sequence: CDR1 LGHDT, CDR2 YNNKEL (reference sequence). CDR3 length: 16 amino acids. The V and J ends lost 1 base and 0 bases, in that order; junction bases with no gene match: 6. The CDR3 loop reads CASSQGASGISYEQYF. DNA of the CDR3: TGTGCCAGCAGCCAAGGGGCCAGCGGGATCTCCTACGAGCAGTACTTC.

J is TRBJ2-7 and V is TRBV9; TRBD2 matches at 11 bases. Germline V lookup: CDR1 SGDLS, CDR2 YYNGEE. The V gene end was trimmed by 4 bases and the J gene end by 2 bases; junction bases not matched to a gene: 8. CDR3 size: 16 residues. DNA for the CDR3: TGTGCCAGCAGCCCGAGACTAGCGGGGACAACCTACGAGCAGTACTTC. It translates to CASSPRLAGTTYEQYF.

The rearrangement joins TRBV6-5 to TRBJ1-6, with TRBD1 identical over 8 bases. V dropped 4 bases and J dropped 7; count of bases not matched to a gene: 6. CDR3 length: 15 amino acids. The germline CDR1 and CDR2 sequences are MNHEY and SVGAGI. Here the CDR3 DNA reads TGTGCCAGCAGTTTCTGGACAGGGAAGAATTCACCCCTCCACTTT. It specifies CASSFWTGKNSPLHF.

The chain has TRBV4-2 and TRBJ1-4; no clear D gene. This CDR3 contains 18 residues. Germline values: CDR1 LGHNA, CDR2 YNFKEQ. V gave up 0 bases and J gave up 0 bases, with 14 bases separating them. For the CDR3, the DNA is TGTGCCAGCAGCCAAGAACTGCTCACAGATGCAACTAATGAAAAACTGTTTTTT. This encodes CASSQELLTDATNEKLFF.

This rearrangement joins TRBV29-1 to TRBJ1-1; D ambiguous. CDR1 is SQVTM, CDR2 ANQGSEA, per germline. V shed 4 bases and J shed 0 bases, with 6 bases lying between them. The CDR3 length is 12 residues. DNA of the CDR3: TGCAGCGTTGTGTATCTGAACACTGAAGCTTTCTTT. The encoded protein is CSVVYLNTEAFF.

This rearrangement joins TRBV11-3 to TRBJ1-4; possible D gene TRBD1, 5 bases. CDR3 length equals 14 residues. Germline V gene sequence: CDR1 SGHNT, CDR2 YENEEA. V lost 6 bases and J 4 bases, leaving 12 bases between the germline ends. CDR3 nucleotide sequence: TGTGCCAGCAGGGTGGCGGGACTTAATGAAAAACTGTTTTTT. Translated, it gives CASRVAGLNEKLFF.

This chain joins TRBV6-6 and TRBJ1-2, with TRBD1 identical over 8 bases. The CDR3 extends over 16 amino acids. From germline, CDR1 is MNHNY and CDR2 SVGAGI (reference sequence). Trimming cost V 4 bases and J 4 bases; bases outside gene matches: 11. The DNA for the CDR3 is TGTGCCAGCAGTTTGCCACCTCCAGACAGGGGCTATGGCTACACCTTC. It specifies CASSLPPPDRGYGYTF.

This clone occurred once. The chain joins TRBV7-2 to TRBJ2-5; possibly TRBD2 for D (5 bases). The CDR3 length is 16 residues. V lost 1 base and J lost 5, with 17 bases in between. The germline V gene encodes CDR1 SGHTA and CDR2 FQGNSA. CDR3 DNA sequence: TGTGCCAGCAGCTTAGGGCCCTCCACGGGGTTGGAGACCCAGTACTTC. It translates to CASSLGPSTGLETQYF.

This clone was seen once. The CDR3 reads CASSLGPSGDYEQYF. Here the CDR3 DNA reads TGCGCCAGCAGCTTAGGGCCTAGCGGGGACTACGAGCAGTACTTC. The chain couples TRBV5-1 to TRBJ2-7; 9 bases line up with TRBD2. Germline V gives CDR1 SGHRS, CDR2 YFSETQ. This CDR3 is 15 amino acids long. The junction had 6 bases not matched to a gene; V was cut back by 2 bases and J by 3 bases.

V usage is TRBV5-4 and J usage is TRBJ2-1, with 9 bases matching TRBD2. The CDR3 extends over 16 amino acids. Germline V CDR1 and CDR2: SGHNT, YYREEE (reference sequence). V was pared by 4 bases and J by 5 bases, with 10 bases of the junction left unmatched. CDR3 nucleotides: TGTGCCAGCAGCAGGCCCCTAGCGGGAAGAAACAATGAGCAGTTCTTC. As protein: CASSRPLAGRNNEQFF.

The CDR3 nucleotides read TGTGCCAGCAGCGTACAGGGGGCCGGTAACACTGAAGCTTTCTTT. This encodes CASSVQGAGNTEAFF. The rearrangement joins TRBV9 to TRBJ1-1; 8 nucleotides align to TRBD1. With 1 base clipped from V and 2 bases from J, the junction kept 4 bases outside the gene matches. Germline CDR1 reads SGDLS; CDR2 reads YYNGEE. This CDR3 has 15 residues. The whole variable domain, filled in from reference TRBV9 and TRBJ1-1, reads DSGVTQTPKHLITATGQRVTLRCSPRSGDLSVYWYQQSLDQGLQFLIQYYNGEERAKGNILERFSAQQFPDLHSELNLSSLELGDSALYFCASSVQGAGNTEAFFGQGTRLTVV.

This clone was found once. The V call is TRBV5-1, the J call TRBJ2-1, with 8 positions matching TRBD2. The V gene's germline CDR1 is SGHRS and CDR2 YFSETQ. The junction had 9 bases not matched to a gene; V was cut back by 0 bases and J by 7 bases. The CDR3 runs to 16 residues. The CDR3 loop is CASSLAGFSGDNEQFF. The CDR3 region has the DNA TGCGCCAGCAGCTTGGCGGGTTTTAGCGGGGATAATGAGCAGTTCTTC.

The CDR3 is CASSYVTSGTYSYEQYF. CDR3 nucleotides: TGTGCCAGCAGTTACGTAACTAGCGGGACCTACTCCTACGAGCAGTACTTC. The chain links TRBV6-2 or TRBV6-3 to TRBJ2-7, with 10 bases identical to TRBD2. Per germline, CDR1 MNHEY and CDR2 SVGEGT. With V trimmed by 2 bases and J by 0 bases, 7 bases remained unmatched. The CDR3 extends over 17 amino acids.

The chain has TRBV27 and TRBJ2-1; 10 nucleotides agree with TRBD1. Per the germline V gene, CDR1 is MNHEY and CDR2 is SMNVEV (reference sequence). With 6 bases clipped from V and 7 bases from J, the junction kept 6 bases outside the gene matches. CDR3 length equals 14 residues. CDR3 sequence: CASSRDRGGNEQFF. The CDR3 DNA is TGTGCCAGCAGCCGGGACAGGGGAGGGAATGAGCAGTTCTTC.

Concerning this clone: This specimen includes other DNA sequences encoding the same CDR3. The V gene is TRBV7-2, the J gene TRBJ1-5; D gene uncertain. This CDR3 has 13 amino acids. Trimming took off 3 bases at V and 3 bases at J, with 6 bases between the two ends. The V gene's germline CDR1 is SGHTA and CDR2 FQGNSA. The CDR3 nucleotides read TGTGCCAGCAGCTTTAGAGACAATCAGCCCCAGCATTTT. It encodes CASSFRDNQPQHF.

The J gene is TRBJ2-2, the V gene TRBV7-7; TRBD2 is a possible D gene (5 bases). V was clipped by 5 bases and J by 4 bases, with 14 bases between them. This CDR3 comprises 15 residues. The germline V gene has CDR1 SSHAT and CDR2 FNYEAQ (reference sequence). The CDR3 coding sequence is TGTGCCAGCAGCCCAGTGCGAGGGCCCACCGGGGAGCTGTTTTTT. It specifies CASSPVRGPTGELFF.

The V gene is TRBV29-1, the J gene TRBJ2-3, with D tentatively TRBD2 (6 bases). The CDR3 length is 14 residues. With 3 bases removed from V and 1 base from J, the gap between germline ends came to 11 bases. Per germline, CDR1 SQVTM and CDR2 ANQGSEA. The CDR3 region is CSVEGGTGTDTQYF. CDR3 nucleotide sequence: TGCAGCGTTGAGGGCGGGACCGGCACAGATACGCAGTATTTT.

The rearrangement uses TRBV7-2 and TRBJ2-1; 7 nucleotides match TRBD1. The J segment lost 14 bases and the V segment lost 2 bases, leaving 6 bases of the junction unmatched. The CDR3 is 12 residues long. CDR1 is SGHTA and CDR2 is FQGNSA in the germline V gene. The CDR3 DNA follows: TGTGCCAGCAGCTTATCGACAGGGAAAAAGTTCTTC. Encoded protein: CASSLSTGKKFF. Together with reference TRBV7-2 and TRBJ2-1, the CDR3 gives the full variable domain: GAGVSQSPSNKVTEKGKDVELRCDPISGHTALYWYRQSLGQGLEFLIYFQGNSAPDKSGLPSDRFSAERTGGSVSTLTIQRTQQEDSAVYLCASSLSTGKKFFGPGTRLTVL.

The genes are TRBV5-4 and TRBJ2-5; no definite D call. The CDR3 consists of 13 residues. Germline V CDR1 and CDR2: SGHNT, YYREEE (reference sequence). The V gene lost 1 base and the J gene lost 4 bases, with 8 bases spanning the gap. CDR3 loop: CASSLNSLETQYF. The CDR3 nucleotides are TGTGCCAGCAGCTTGAACAGCTTAGAGACCCAGTACTTC.

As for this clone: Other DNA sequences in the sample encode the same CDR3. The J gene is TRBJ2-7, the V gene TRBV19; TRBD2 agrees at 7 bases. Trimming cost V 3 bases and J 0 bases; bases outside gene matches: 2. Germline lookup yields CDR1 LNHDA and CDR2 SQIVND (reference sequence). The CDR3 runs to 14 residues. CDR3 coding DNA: TGTGCCAGTAGTATTCAGCGGGGCTCCTACGAGCAGTACTTC. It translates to CASSIQRGSYEQYF.